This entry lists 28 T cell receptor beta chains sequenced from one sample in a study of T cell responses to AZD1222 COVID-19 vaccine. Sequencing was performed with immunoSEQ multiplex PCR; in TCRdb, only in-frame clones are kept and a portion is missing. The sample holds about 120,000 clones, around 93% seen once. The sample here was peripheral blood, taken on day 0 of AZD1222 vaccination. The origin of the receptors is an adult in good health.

In DNA form, the CDR3 reads TGTGCCAGCAGCTATGACGGACAGGCAAATCAGCCCCAGCATTTT. This sequence encodes CASSYDGQANQPQHF. The V and J genes are TRBV7-9 and TRBJ1-5, with TRBD1 identical over 7 bases. Germline-derived CDR1 and CDR2 are SEHNR and FQNEAQ (reference sequence). This CDR3 comprises 15 residues. After removal of 4 bases from V and 4 bases from J, the junction contained 7 bases not matched to a gene.

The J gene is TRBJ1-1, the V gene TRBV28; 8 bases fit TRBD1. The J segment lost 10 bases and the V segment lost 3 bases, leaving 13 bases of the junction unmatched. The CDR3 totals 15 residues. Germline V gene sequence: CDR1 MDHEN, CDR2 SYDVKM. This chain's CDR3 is CASSFWTGRVSRAFF. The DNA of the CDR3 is TGTGCCAGCAGTTTTTGGACAGGGCGGGTGAGTCGAGCTTTCTTT.

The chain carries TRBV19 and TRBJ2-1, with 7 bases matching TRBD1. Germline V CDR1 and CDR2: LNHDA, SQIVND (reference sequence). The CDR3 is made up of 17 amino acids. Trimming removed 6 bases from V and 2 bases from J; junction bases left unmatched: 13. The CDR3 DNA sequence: TGTGCCAGTAGGATCCATTTGGGGACAGACCCCTACAATGAGCAGTTCTTC. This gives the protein CASRIHLGTDPYNEQFF.

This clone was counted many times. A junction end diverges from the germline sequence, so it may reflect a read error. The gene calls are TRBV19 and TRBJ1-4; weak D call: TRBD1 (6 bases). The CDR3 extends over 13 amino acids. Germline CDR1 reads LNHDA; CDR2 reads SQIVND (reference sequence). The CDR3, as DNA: TGTGCCAGTAGTATACAGGATGGACGGGGGCTATATTTT. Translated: CASSIQDGRGLYF.

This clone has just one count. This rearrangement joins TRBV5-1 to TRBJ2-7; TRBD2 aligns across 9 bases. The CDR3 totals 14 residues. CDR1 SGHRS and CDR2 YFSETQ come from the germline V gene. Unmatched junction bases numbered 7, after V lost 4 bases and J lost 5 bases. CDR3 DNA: TGCGCCAGCAGCCTGAGGACTAGCGAGGACGAGCAGTACTTC. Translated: CASSLRTSEDEQYF.

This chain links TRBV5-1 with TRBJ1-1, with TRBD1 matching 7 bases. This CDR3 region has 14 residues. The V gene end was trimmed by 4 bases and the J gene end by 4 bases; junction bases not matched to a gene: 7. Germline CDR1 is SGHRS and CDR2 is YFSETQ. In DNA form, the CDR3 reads TGCGCCAGCAGCAACTCAGGGGGTGGCACTGAAGCTTTCTTT. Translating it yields CASSNSGGGTEAFF. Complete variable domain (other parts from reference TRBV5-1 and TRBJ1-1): KAGVTQTPRYLIKTRGQQVTLSCSPISGHRSVSWYQQTPGQGLQFLFEYFSETQRNKGNFPGRFSGRQFSNSRSEMNVSTLELGDSALYLCASSNSGGGTEAFFGQGTRLTVV.

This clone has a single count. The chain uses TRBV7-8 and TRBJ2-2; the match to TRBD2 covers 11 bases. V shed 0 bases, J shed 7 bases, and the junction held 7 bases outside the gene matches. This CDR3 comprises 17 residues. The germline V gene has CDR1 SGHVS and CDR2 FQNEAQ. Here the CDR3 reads CASSLARLAGTGGELFF. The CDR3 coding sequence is TGTGCCAGCAGCTTAGCCCGACTAGCGGGGACGGGCGGGGAGCTGTTTTTT.

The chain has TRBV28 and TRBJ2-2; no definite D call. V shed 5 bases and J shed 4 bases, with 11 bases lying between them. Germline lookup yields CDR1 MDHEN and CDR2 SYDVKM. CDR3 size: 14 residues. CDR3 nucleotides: TGTGCCAGCAGTCCCCGGGCCATCACCGGGGAGCTGTTTTTT. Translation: CASSPRAITGELFF.

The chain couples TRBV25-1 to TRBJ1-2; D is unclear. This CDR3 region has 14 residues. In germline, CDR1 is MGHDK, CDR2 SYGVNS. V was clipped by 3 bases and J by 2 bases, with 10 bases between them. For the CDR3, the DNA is TGTGCCAGCAGTGATCGCCCAGAGAACTATGGCTACACCTTC. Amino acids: CASSDRPENYGYTF.

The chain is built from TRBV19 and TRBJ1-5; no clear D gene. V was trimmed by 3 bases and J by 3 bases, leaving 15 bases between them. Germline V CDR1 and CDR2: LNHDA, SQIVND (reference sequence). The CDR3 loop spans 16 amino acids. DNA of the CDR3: TGTGCCAGTAGTATCGAAAGGGTGGTAAACAATCAGCCCCAGCATTTT. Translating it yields CASSIERVVNNQPQHF.

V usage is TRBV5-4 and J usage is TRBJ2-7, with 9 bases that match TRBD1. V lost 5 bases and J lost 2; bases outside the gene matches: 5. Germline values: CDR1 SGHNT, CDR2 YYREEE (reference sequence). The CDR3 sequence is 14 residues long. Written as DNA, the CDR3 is TGTGCCAGCAGACAAACAGGGGGCCCCTACGAGCAGTACTTC. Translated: CASRQTGGPYEQYF.

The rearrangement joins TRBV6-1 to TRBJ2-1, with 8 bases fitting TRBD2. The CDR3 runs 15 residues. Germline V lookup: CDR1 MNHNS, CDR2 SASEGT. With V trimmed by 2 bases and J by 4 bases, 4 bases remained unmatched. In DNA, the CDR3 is TGTGCCAGCAGTGAACTTAGCGGGGCATACAATGAGCAGTTCTTC. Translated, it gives CASSELSGAYNEQFF.

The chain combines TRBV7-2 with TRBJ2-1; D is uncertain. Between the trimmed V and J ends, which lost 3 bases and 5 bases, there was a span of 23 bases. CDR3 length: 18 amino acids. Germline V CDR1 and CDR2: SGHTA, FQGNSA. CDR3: CASSFSFPGPTTHNEQFF. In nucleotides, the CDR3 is TGTGCCAGCAGCTTTAGTTTCCCGGGCCCGACAACCCACAATGAGCAGTTCTTC.

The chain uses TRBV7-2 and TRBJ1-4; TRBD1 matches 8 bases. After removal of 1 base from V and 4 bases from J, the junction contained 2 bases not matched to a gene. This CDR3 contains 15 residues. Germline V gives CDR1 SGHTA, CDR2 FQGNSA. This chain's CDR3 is CASSLGQGINEKLFF. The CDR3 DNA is TGTGCCAGCAGCTTAGGACAGGGGATTAATGAAAAACTGTTTTTT.

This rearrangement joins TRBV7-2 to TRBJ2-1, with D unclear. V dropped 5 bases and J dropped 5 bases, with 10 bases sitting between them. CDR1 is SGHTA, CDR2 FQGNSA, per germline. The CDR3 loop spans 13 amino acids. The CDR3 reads CASSQSQNNEQFF. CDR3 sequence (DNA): TGTGCCAGCAGCCAATCACAAAACAATGAGCAGTTCTTC.

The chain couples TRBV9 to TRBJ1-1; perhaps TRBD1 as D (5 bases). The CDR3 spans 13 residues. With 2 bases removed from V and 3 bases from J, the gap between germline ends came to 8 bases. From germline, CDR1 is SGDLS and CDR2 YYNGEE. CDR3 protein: CASSVQGDTEAFF. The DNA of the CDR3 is TGTGCCAGCAGCGTCCAGGGAGACACTGAAGCTTTCTTT.

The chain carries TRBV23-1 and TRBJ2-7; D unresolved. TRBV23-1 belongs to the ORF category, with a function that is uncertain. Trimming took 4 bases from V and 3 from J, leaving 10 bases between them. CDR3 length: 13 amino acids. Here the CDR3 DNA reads TGCGCCAGCAGTCTGTCGGTCTTCTACGAGCAGTACTTC. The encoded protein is CASSLSVFYEQYF.

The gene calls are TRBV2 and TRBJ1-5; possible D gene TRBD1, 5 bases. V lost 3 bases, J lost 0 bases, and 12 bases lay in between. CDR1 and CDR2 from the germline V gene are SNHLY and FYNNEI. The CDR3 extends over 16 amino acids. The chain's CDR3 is CASSDGGGSSNQPQHF. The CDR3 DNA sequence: TGTGCCAGCAGTGACGGCGGGGGGTCTAGCAATCAGCCCCAGCATTTT. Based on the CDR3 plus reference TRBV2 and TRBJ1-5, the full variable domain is EPEVTQTPSHQVTQMGQEVILRCVPISNHLYFYWYRQILGQKVEFLVSFYNNEISEKSEIFDDQFSVERPDGSNFTLKIRSTKLEDSAMYFCASSDGGGSSNQPQHFGDGTRLSIL.

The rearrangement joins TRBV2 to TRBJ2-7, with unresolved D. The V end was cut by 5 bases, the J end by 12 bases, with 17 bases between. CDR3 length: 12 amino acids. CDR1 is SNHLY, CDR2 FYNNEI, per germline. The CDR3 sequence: CASSPQTPYVYF. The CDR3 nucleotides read TGTGCCAGCAGTCCCCAGACCCCTTATGTGTACTTC.

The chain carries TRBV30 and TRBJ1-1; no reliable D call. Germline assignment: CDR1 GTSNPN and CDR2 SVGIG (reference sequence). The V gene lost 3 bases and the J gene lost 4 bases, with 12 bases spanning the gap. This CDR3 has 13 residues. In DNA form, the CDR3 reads TGTGCCTGGAGCGGGTGGCAAATCACTGAAGCTTTCTTT. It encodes CAWSGWQITEAFF.

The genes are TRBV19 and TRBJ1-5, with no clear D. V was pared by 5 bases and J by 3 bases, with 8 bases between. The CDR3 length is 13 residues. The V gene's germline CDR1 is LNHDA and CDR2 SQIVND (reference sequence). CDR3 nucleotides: TGTGCCAGTAGTGCCAGACTCAATCAGCCCCAGCATTTT. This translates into CASSARLNQPQHF.

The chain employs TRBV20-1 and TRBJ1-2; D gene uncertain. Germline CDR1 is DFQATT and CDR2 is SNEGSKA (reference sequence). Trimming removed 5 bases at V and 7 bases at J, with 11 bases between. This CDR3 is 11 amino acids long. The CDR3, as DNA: TGCAGTGCTTCATATTTAGGTGGCTACACCTTC. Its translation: CSASYLGGYTF.

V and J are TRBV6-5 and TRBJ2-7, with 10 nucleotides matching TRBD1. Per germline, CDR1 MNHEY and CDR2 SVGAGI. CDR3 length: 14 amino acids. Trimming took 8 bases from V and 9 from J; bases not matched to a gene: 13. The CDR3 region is CASGSGTGARGQYF. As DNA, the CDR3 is TGTGCCAGCGGCTCCGGGACAGGGGCGAGAGGGCAGTACTTC.

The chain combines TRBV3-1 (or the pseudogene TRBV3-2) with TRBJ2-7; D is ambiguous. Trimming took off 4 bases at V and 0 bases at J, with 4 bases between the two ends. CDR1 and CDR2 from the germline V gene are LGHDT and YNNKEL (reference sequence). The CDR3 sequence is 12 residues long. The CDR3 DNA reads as TGTGCCAGCAGCCTCCACTCCTACGAGCAGTACTTC. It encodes CASSLHSYEQYF.

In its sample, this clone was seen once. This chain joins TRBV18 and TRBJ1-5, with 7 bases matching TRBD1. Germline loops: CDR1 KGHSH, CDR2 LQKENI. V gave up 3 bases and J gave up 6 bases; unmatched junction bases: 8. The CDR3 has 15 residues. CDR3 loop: CASSPGRGRSQPQHF. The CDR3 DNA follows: TGTGCCAGCTCACCCGGGAGGGGGCGCAGTCAGCCCCAGCATTTT.

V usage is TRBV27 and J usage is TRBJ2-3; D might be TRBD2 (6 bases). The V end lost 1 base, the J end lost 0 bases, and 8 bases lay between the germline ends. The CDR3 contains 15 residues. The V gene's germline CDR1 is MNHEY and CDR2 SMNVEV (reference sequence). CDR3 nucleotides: TGTGCCAGCAGTTTATTGCGGGGCAGCACAGATACGCAGTATTTT. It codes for CASSLLRGSTDTQYF.

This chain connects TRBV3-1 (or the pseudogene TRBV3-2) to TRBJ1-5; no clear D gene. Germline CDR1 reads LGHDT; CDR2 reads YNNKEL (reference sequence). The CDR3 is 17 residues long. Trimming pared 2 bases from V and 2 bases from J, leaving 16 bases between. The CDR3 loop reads CASSQFSQFLGNQPQHF. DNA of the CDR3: TGTGCCAGCAGCCAATTCTCTCAATTTTTGGGCAATCAGCCCCAGCATTTT.

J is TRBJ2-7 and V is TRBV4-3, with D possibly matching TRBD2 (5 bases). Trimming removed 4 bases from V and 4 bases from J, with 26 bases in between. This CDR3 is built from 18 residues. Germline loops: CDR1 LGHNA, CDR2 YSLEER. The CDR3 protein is CASSLRWQFEGFGYEQYF. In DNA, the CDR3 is TGCGCCAGCAGCCTACGTTGGCAGTTCGAGGGTTTTGGGTACGAGCAGTACTTC.